This T cell receptor (beta chain) was identified during a study of CD8+ T cells in alopecia areata. The CDR3 consists of 13 residues. Trimming shortened V by 6 bases and J by 1 base, and 12 bases separated the two germline ends. CDR1 is SQVTM, CDR2 ANQGSEA, per germline. Isolated RNA was reverse transcribed into cDNA used as the sequencing template. Libraries were prepared by immunoSEQ multiplex PCR; TCRdb keeps only in-frame clonotypes and omits some of them. Of some 95,000 clones in the sample, over 40% were seen once. The sequencing input was CD4+ T cells sorted from blood. This chain joins TRBV29-1 and TRBJ1-1; weak D call: TRBD1 (6 bases). This receptor was identified in a human donor with alopecia areata. In nucleotides, the CDR3 is TGCAGCGTGATGACAGGTGGGAACACTGAAGCTTTCTTT. Its protein is CSVMTGGNTEAFF.